Presented here are 29 T cell receptor beta chains from one specimen sequenced in a study of blood T cell repertoires in COVID-19. Produced via immunoSEQ multiplex PCR; TCRdb's table is partial and in-frame only. The data contain some 150,000 clones, about 83% of them seen just once; the ten biggest clones take up roughly 7.5%. Sequences were obtained from peripheral blood. The receptor set was obtained from a middle-aged man who had recovered from COVID-19.

The CDR3 DNA reads TGCGCCAGCAGCCAGGACAGGGATAAAGCTTTCTTT. Protein product: CASSQDRDKAFF. This chain links TRBV4-1 with TRBJ1-1, with TRBD1 matching 8 bases. The CDR3 loop spans 12 amino acids. J lost 9 bases, V lost 3 bases, and 3 bases had no gene match. Germline V gives CDR1 MGHRA, CDR2 YSYEKL.

The chain is built from TRBV7-2 and TRBJ2-1; weak D call: TRBD1 (5 bases). Germline CDR1 is SGHTA and CDR2 is FQGNSA. CDR3 length: 13 amino acids. V was shortened by 3 bases and J by 4 bases, with 7 bases between the two germline ends. In nucleotides, the CDR3 is TGTGCCAGCAGCTTTGACAGTTACAATGAGCAGTTCTTC. Protein product: CASSFDSYNEQFF.

The chain joins TRBV5-4 to TRBJ2-3; the D gene is possibly TRBD2 (6 bases). Germline V gene sequence: CDR1 SGHNT, CDR2 YYREEE (reference sequence). The CDR3 consists of 15 residues. With 3 bases removed from V and 7 bases from J, the gap between germline ends came to 18 bases. The CDR3 reads CASSSGVGAQYTQYF. In DNA, the CDR3 is TGTGCCAGCAGCTCGGGGGTCGGGGCACAATATACGCAGTATTTT. Variable domain in full (rest from reference TRBV5-4 and TRBJ2-3): ETGVTQSPTHLIKTRGQQVTLRCSSQSGHNTVSWYQQALGQGPQFIFQYYREEENGRGNFPPRFSGLQFPNYSSELNVNALELDDSALYLCASSSGVGAQYTQYFGPGTRLTVL.

The genes are TRBV28 and TRBJ1-2, with D hard to call. The V gene lost 1 base and the J gene lost 8 bases, with 14 bases spanning the gap. This CDR3 is built from 14 residues. CDR1 and CDR2 from the germline V gene are MDHEN and SYDVKM. CDR3 loop: CASSLLPGEGGYTF. The DNA for the CDR3 is TGTGCCAGCAGTTTATTGCCGGGAGAGGGCGGCTACACCTTC.

The chain recombines TRBV27 with TRBJ2-7; 7 nucleotides line up with TRBD2. Germline lookup yields CDR1 MNHEY and CDR2 SMNVEV (reference sequence). This CDR3 spans 13 amino acids. The V and J ends lost 0 bases and 7 bases, in that order; junction bases with no gene match: 3. CDR3 nucleotides: TGTGCCAGCAGTTTATCGCGGGGGAGTGAGCAGTACTTC. It codes for CASSLSRGSEQYF.

This chain joins TRBV6-5 and TRBJ1-5; the match to TRBD1 covers 9 bases. CDR1 and CDR2 (germline): MNHEY, SVGAGI. This CDR3 has 15 residues. The ends lost 6 bases at V and 0 bases at J; junction bases unmatched: 3. The CDR3: CASRWDRDSNQPQHF. The CDR3 DNA sequence: TGTGCCAGCAGATGGGACAGGGATAGCAATCAGCCCCAGCATTTT.

CDR3 in amino acids: CASSEPSGHENTGELFF. The CDR3 bases are TGCGCCAGCAGTGAGCCCTCGGGACACGAGAACACCGGGGAGCTGTTTTTT. V usage is TRBV10-1 and J usage is TRBJ2-2, with D maybe TRBD1 (6 bases). The germline gives CDR1 WNHNN, CDR2 SYGVQD (reference sequence). V was trimmed by 2 bases and J by 1 base, leaving 14 bases between them. This CDR3 is built from 17 residues.

This clone showed up just a few times. This chain connects TRBV4-2 to TRBJ2-1; the match to TRBD2 covers 7 bases. J was trimmed by 10 bases and V by 1 base; bases with no gene match: 10. This CDR3 spans 15 amino acids. Germline CDR1 is LGHNA and CDR2 is YNFKEQ. Here the CDR3 reads CASSQVAGSPGEQFF. The CDR3 DNA follows: TGTGCCAGCAGCCAAGTAGCGGGCAGCCCGGGGGAGCAGTTCTTC.

The gene calls are TRBV5-3 and TRBJ2-3; D ambiguous. TRBV5-3 is flagged as an ORF with uncertain function. V was trimmed by 3 bases and J by 5 bases, leaving 10 bases between them. The CDR3 is made up of 13 amino acids. CDR3 region: CARSSPPGDTQYF. CDR3 coding DNA: TGTGCCAGAAGCTCCCCTCCCGGAGATACGCAGTATTTT.

V usage is TRBV6-5 and J usage is TRBJ2-7; D possibly corresponds to TRBD1 (6 bases). V lost 7 bases and J lost 3, with 19 bases in between. The CDR3 spans 15 residues. Germline assignment: CDR1 MNHEY and CDR2 SVGAGI. As DNA, the CDR3 is TGTGCCAGCACCCCCTCCCCTCGAGGGGGCTACGAGCAGTACTTC. This sequence encodes CASTPSPRGGYEQYF.

The chain recombines TRBV6-5 with TRBJ1-2; 10 nucleotides agree with TRBD1. The CDR3 has 16 residues. From germline, CDR1 is MNHEY and CDR2 SVGAGI. The V and J ends lost 4 bases and 2 bases, in that order; junction bases with no gene match: 7. This chain's CDR3 is CASSSDRGRLNYGYTF. As DNA, the CDR3 is TGTGCCAGCAGTTCCGACAGGGGGCGCTTGAACTATGGCTACACCTTC.

V is TRBV4-1 and J is TRBJ1-2; unclear D gene. The CDR3 totals 14 residues. V lost 5 bases, J lost 0 bases, and 10 bases lay in between. Germline V CDR1 and CDR2: MGHRA, YSYEKL. For the CDR3, the DNA is TGCGCCAGCAGCGGCGGCCCGTCTAACTATGGCTACACCTTC. This translates into CASSGGPSNYGYTF.

This clone was seen a few times. This chain joins TRBV30 and TRBJ2-2; D remains unclear. Germline V gene lookup returns CDR1 GTSNPN and CDR2 SVGIG (reference sequence). CDR3 length: 10 residues. Between the trimmed V and J ends, which lost 3 bases and 7 bases, there was a span of 3 bases. This CDR3 is CAWRRGELFF. In nucleotides, the CDR3 is TGTGCCTGGAGGCGCGGGGAGCTGTTTTTT.

The chain employs TRBV3-1 (or the pseudogene TRBV3-2) and TRBJ2-2, with no clear D. CDR1 is LGHDT and CDR2 is YNNKEL in the germline V gene (reference sequence). V lost 4 bases to trimming and J lost 5 bases, with 14 bases between them. The CDR3 is made up of 15 amino acids. Here the CDR3 reads CASSRSISITGELFF. The CDR3 bases are TGTGCCAGCAGCCGTAGTATCTCTATAACCGGGGAGCTGTTTTTT.

The V call is TRBV28, the J call TRBJ2-7; 7 positions agree with TRBD1. Germline CDR1 reads MDHEN; CDR2 reads SYDVKM. The CDR3 consists of 13 residues. V lost 6 bases to trimming and J lost 3 bases; unmatched junction nucleotides: 5. The DNA of the CDR3 is TGTGCCAGCAGCCCCCGGGACAGCTACGAGCAGTACTTC. Translated: CASSPRDSYEQYF.

The chain employs TRBV6-6 and TRBJ2-1; possible D gene TRBD2, 6 bases. The CDR3 length is 15 residues. The germline gives CDR1 MNHNY, CDR2 SVGAGI (reference sequence). V was pared by 6 bases and J by 1 base, with 13 bases between. The CDR3 region has the DNA TGTGCCAGCAGCCTCGGGACTGTATCCTACAATGAGCAGTTCTTC. This sequence encodes CASSLGTVSYNEQFF.

The chain is built from TRBV20-1 and TRBJ1-4; no reliable D call. The V and J ends lost 3 bases and 8 bases respectively, with 16 bases between them. Germline CDR1 reads DFQATT; CDR2 reads SNEGSKA (reference sequence). This CDR3 region has 14 residues. The CDR3 DNA reads as TGCAGTGCTAGTCCCGTCACTTACAGCGAAAAACTGTTTTTT. It specifies CSASPVTYSEKLFF.

The J gene is TRBJ1-5, the V gene TRBV28; 8 bases fit TRBD1. Germline CDR1 is MDHEN and CDR2 is SYDVKM. The length of the CDR3 is 15 residues. V was pared by 2 bases and J by 7 bases, with 7 bases of the junction left unmatched. The CDR3 is CASSLSSGGRQPQHF. CDR3 DNA: TGTGCCAGCAGTTTAAGTTCAGGGGGCAGGCAGCCCCAGCATTTT.

This sequence joins TRBV4-3 and TRBJ1-4; D gene ambiguous. The CDR3 has 16 residues. Trimming shortened V by 0 bases and J by 8 bases, and 16 bases separated the two germline ends. The V gene's germline CDR1 is LGHNA and CDR2 YSLEER. CDR3 sequence reads: CASSQDFRTRGEKLFF. The CDR3 DNA sequence: TGCGCCAGCAGCCAAGATTTTCGGACTCGGGGAGAAAAACTGTTTTTT.

The CDR3 bases are TGCAGCCTCCTGGCGGGGGACAGGAATGGCTACACCTTC. Amino acid sequence: CSLLAGDRNGYTF. V and J are TRBV29-1 and TRBJ1-2, with 8 bases fitting TRBD1. CDR1 and CDR2 from the germline V gene are SQVTM and ANQGSEA. The CDR3 is made up of 13 amino acids. The trim removed 8 bases at V and 6 bases at J, leaving 11 bases unmatched.

The chain employs TRBV4-1 and TRBJ2-2, with D perhaps TRBD2 (6 bases). Germline loops: CDR1 MGHRA, CDR2 YSYEKL. Trimming left V 4 bases short and J 5 bases short, with 14 bases between. The CDR3 totals 15 residues. The CDR3 loop is CASSLRGGGTGELFF. CDR3 DNA sequence: TGCGCCAGCAGCCTACGGGGTGGGGGGACCGGGGAGCTGTTTTTT.

This clone showed up just once. V gene TRBV19 combines with J gene TRBJ2-1; a possible D gene is TRBD1 (6 bases). Germline V gives CDR1 LNHDA, CDR2 SQIVND (reference sequence). This CDR3 has 15 residues. V was clipped by 0 bases and J by 8 bases, with 14 bases between them. The CDR3 protein is CASSIDTGLGDEQFF. The DNA for the CDR3 is TGTGCCAGTAGTATAGATACAGGGCTCGGTGATGAGCAGTTCTTC.

The chain employs TRBV30 and TRBJ2-7, with a possible D match to TRBD1 (6 bases). V lost 8 bases to trimming and J lost 3 bases, with 14 bases between them. CDR3 length equals 12 residues. Germline V lookup: CDR1 GTSNPN, CDR2 SVGIG (reference sequence). The CDR3 region has the DNA TGTGCCCGCCAGGGGTTGGGCTACGAGCAGTACTTC. Its translation is CARQGLGYEQYF.

This chain joins TRBV19 and TRBJ1-6; D is unresolved. Germline V gene sequence: CDR1 LNHDA, CDR2 SQIVND (reference sequence). CDR3 length: 14 amino acids. V was pared by 1 base and J by 2 bases, with 3 bases between. The CDR3 region is CASSIVAYNSPLHF. CDR3 sequence (DNA): TGTGCCAGTAGTATAGTCGCCTATAATTCACCCCTCCACTTT. The variable domain in full, with the rest retrieved from reference TRBV19 and TRBJ1-6, is DGGITQSPKYLFRKEGQNVTLSCEQNLNHDAMYWYRQDPGQGLRLIYYSQIVNDFQKGDIAEGYSVSREKKESFPLTVTSAQKNPTAFYLCASSIVAYNSPLHFGNGTRLTVT.

The chain carries TRBV24-1 and TRBJ2-5; tentatively, D is TRBD2 (6 bases). The V end was cut by 9 bases, the J end by 3 bases, with 13 bases between. CDR1 and CDR2 (germline): KGHDR, SFDVKD. The length of the CDR3 is 13 residues. CDR3 in amino acids: CATSGGVKETQYF. CDR3 nucleotide sequence: TGTGCCACCTCAGGAGGGGTTAAAGAGACCCAGTACTTC.

This clone came up a few times. This chain links TRBV11-3 with TRBJ1-2; the D is unclear. Germline V gene data show CDR1 as SGHNT and CDR2 as YENEEA. CDR3 length: 15 amino acids. Between the trimmed V and J ends, which lost 0 bases and 5 bases, there was a span of 13 bases. CDR3 sequence reads: CASSLEAGNNYGYTF. CDR3 in DNA: TGTGCCAGCAGCTTAGAGGCGGGGAATAATTATGGCTACACCTTC.

The J gene is TRBJ2-1, the V gene TRBV19, with D perhaps TRBD2 (6 bases). V was trimmed by 3 bases and J by 7 bases, leaving 16 bases between them. CDR1 and CDR2 from the germline V gene are LNHDA and SQIVND (reference sequence). CDR3 length equals 15 residues. CDR3 bases: TGTGCCAGTAGTATTAGGAGGGGTATAGGTAATGAGCAGTTCTTC. Protein product: CASSIRRGIGNEQFF.

The chain recombines TRBV5-3 with TRBJ1-4, with 7 nucleotides matching TRBD1. TRBV5-3 is an ORF, with its function uncertain. CDR3 length: 14 amino acids. Trimming at V came to 5 bases and at J to 7 bases, leaving 8 bases not matched to a gene. The CDR3 DNA is TGTGCCAGAAGTTTCTCCGACAGGGCTGAAAAACTGTTTTTT. Translation gives CARSFSDRAEKLFF.

This clone was recorded at least ten times. This chain joins TRBV4-2 and TRBJ1-1; TRBD1 might be the D (5 bases). V was clipped by 0 bases and J by 5 bases, with 10 bases between them. This CDR3 has 14 amino acids. Germline-derived CDR1 and CDR2 are LGHNA and YNFKEQ. CDR3: CASSQDREGTEAFF. CDR3 nucleotides: TGTGCCAGCAGCCAAGACAGGGAGGGGACTGAAGCTTTCTTT.